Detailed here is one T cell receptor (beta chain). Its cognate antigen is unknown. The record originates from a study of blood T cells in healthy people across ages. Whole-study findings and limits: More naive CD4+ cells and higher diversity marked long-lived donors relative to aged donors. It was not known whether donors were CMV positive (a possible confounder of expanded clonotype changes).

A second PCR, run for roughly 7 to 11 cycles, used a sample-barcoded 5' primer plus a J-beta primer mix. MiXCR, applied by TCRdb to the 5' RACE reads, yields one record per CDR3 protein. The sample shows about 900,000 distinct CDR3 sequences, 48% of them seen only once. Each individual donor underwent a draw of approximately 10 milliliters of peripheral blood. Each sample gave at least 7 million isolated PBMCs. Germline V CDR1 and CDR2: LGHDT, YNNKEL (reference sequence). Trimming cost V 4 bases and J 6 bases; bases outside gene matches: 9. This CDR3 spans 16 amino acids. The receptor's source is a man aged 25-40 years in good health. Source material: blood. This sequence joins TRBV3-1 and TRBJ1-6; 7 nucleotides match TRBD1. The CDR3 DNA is TGTGCCAGCAGCCTTCATCAGGGGGTCGCTAATTCACCCCTCCACTTT. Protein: CASSLHQGVANSPLHF.